The present entry profiles one TCR beta chain with its context. In this sample, this clone turned up a few times. Which antigen it targets is not known. Per-base qualities were not stored, and no clone one base away is much larger. This record comes from a study of cytomegalovirus exposure and HLA in healthy donors (dated by TCRdb to about 2017). At the level of the whole study: An earlier analysis of 587 of the donors reported more than 250 Gb of sequence data and some 120 million unique TCR beta sequences from some 180 million T cells. In a later analysis, previously published TCR beta repertoires from several hundred donors were re-analyzed and high-resolution HLA genotyping was added so that TCR occurrence patterns could be studied. A later genetic analysis used genome-wide SNP genotypes for about 55% of the 666 donors, treating that subset as a discovery cohort. Approximately 310 gigabases of sequencing data and tens of millions of unique TCR sequences were included in an early release covering under 650 HLA-typed donors. Alongside the repertoire data, information on donor age, sex, ethnicity and CMV serostatus was compiled. An earlier analysis of 500 to 650 of the donors applied high-throughput TCR beta sequencing to assess whether each TCR beta V gene segment acted as functional or pseudogenic. Of the roughly 410 genotyped donors, 75% to 85% were placed in the genetic ancestry cluster associated with self-reported Caucasian donors. Using immunosequencing, the study profiled T cell repertoires from fewer than 850 subjects and related those repertoires to cytomegalovirus serostatus. Roughly five DR-DQ haplotypes were handled as single units for association and clustering, since linkage in the cohort was strong. The number of typed donors differed by locus: about 620-640 for A, B, C, DRB1 and DQB1; roughly 510 for DQA1; 606 for DPA1; and some 470 for DPB1. The study aimed to test whether signatures of past pathogen exposure could be identified by cataloging public T cell receptors. All discovery cohort repertoires had been generated using a single sequencing platform. Along with the roughly 610-subject first cohort, a separate validation cohort of 120 different subjects was used. Class I and class II HLA loci were covered by the typing at four-digit resolution. High-throughput TCR immunosequencing, statistical association of individual TCRs with disease status, and machine learning were combined to predict cytomegalovirus infection status. Rather than using new phenotypic data, the later analysis identified candidate immune exposures from TCR beta sequences and from how often those sequences occurred across donors. Among 300 to 500 genotyped donors of the cohort, an average of roughly 230,000 unique TCR beta nucleotide sequences was sequenced per donor, of which roughly 17% were non-productive.

The investigation overall reported the following: A later analysis found that most CMV-associated TCR beta chains appeared HLA-restricted, with HLA associations seemingly driven largely by CMV exposure. Compared with equally common non-associated chains, HLA-associated TCR beta chains in a later analysis were more clonally expanded and had lower generation probabilities. An earlier analysis of approximately 600 of the donors showed that most TCR beta V segments appeared in productive rearrangements either about 87% or about 30% of the time, which broadly matched IMGT annotations. Compared with the approximately 710-donor mean, donors in an Asian-associated ancestry cluster had fewer N-insertions in productive TCRs, according to a later genetic analysis. Most TCR sequences were observed very rarely across donors, whereas some public TCRs were present in many individuals. Because the 87-base-pair reads could not distinguish some IMGT-functional V segments, including TRBV6-2 and TRBV6-3, those segments were excluded. According to the authors, the approach could potentially be generalized to other disease states and immunological phenotypes. In this cohort, only TCR beta chains were sequenced, and detectable features were limited by the absence of alpha or paired-chain data. The presence/absence analyses assumed that sequencing depth was roughly uniform across donors, and that assumption may not be true. A cluster of highly shared sequence variants was judged likely to be a technical artifact of the sequencing pipeline. Immune exposure information for the cohort was limited to CMV serostatus. Linkage disequilibrium might explain the correlated functional status among segregating V segments, but an unknown experimental factor could not be ruled out. A later analysis associated roughly 17,000 TCR beta sequences with specific HLA alleles at a false discovery rate of 0.05. In a later analysis, several top co-occurrence clusters were reported to appear linked to parvovirus B19, influenza, CMV and Epstein-Barr virus. Three of the identified cytomegalovirus-associated TCR beta chains were confirmed in vitro to be specific for cytomegalovirus antigens. Seventeen rarely observed V segments, including chromosome 9 orphons, were excluded from the earlier analysis of almost 600 of the donors because counts were too low. A further reported finding was that TCR beta sequences accurately predicted the HLA-A and HLA-B alleles for most subjects in the first cohort. Because HLA typing was missing for some donors at each locus, association tests included only the typed subset. A later analysis found that TCR association rates varied across HLA loci, with DRB1 alleles showing the most associated TCRs and HLA-C alleles the fewest. Assigning TCR associations to individual alleles was difficult when HLA alleles, especially DR and DQ, strongly co-occurred. Cytomegalovirus status was reported to be diagnosed by the classifier with high specificity and sensitivity in both the original and validation cohorts. A later genetic analysis associated a missense DCLRE1C variant with V-gene and J-gene trimming of TCR beta chains, and an independent cohort replicated the association. The study gave a list of some 150 TCR beta chains associated with cytomegalovirus.

CDR3 length: 15 amino acids, cysteine to phenylalanine. Only the CDR3 region is kept as DNA, spanning 45 bases read in frame from base 1. V and J are truncated by 0 bases and 0 bases respectively, leaving an intervening sequence of 8 bases. CDR1 and CDR2, looked up from the germline V gene (reference sequence), are MNHNY and SVGAGI. Receptor libraries were prepared by the immunoSEQ multiplex PCR assay. For the multiplex PCR, a mixture combining 60 forward primers for TCR Vbeta segments and 13 reverse primers for TCR Jbeta segments was used. Amplification of the CDR3 region of rearranged TCR beta genes was performed with a multiplex PCR assay on genomic DNA. Amplified TCR beta libraries were sequenced as 87-base-pair reads on the Illumina HiSeq System. The paper's data handling went like this. A later analysis tallied roughly 76 million unique TCR beta chains across the 700 or so repertoires, and about 10 million of those chains were shared by two or more donors. To remove PCR and sequencing errors, raw reads were error-corrected and collapsed into unique sequences using a nearest-neighbor algorithm that merged closely related sequences. Alignment of CDR3 sequences to IMGT reference sequences was used to assign V, D and J gene segments. For a sequence to be retained, a match of at least six nucleotides was required to both a V gene segment and a J gene segment. Rearrangements were classified as productive when the CDR3 lacked stop codons and remained in frame with V and J, and all other rearrangements were classified as non-productive. Following IMGT convention, CDR3 was defined as the stretch from the second conserved V-encoded cysteine up to the conserved J-encoded phenylalanine. The earlier analysis of about 620 of the donors excluded sequences that lacked an unambiguous match to a single V gene segment. In an earlier analysis of some 590 of the donors, a V segment was called functional when productive rearrangements were above 56.7%, and segregating when the standard deviation between donors exceeded 5%. A statistical classification framework was developed to diagnose cytomegalovirus status using the catalog of TCR beta chain sequences. V and J gene assignment, in a later analysis, came from comparing TCR nucleotide sequences with IMGT/GENE-DB human TR gene sequences. Using the TCRdist pipeline, a later analysis assigned CDR3 sequences along with most-parsimonious VDJ recombination scenarios. In a later analysis, each TCR beta chain was defined by its CDR3 amino acid sequence together with its V-gene family, and reads lacking a unique V-gene family were excluded. A later analysis removed several hundred highly shared, low-generation-probability nucleotide sequences to deal with suspected cross-contamination and a sequencing artifact. In a later analysis, a clonal expansion index was calculated for each public chain from normalized within-repertoire ranks of inferred template counts. In a later analysis, generation probabilities were computed with a VDJ recombination model fitted to out-of-frame rearrangements, and the resulting probabilities were checked against IGoR. A later analysis scored TCR-TCR, TCR-HLA and TCR-CMV co-occurrence with hypergeometric tests, applying a repertoire-size bias correction to TCR pairs. In a later analysis, false discovery rates were estimated by permuting HLA or CMV assignments 20 times. In a later analysis, co-occurring TCRs were grouped with DBSCAN, and TCRdist sequence similarity was added when clustering was performed within HLA-allele-positive subsets. For co-occurrence clustering, repertoires with fewer than 30,000 or more than 120,000 public chains were excluded, along with 4 to 6 repertoires with anomalous nucleotide sharing. TCRdb provides this immuneACCESS table in a form limited to in-frame rearrangements. Some clones are lacking; in checked studies, under half of them reflect an unresolved V gene, and why the rest are absent is not known. V, J and clone size were drawn from that table, and D and trimming were deduced from the DNA. The sample has roughly 200,000 clones on record, about 9.4% of them singletons. 1% to 1.5% of the sample is held by the ten biggest clonotypes.

The cohort comprised 550 to 700 healthy bone marrow donors. All cohort members were sampled while nominally healthy, although unrecorded immune exposures were likely present. The donor was CMV seropositive and was included in the group of 250 to 300 seropositive cohort members. A peripheral blood sample was provided by each donor, and peripheral blood mononuclear cells were used for TCR beta sequencing. Genomic DNA extraction from the blood cell samples was performed with the Qiagen DNeasy Blood Extraction Kit. Source material: PBMCs. The chain is made from TRBV6-6 and TRBJ1-1; the D gene is not confidently resolved. This receptor was obtained from a woman aged 25 to 39 in good health and CMV-seropositive. The CDR3 has the sequence CASSYSEGLNTEAFF. The nucleotide sequence is TGTGCCAGCAGTTACTCGGAGGGATTGAACACTGAAGCTTTCTTT.